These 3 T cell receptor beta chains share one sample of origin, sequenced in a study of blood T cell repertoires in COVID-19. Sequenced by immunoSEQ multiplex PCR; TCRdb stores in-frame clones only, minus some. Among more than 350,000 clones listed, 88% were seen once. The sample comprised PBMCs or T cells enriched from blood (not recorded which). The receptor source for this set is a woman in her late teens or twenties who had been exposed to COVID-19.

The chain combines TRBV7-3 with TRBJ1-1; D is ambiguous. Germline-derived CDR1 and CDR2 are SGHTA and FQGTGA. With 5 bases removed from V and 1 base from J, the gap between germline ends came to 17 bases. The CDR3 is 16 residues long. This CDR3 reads CASSDYDGRANTEAFF. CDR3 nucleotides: TGTGCCAGCAGCGATTACGATGGGAGGGCGAACACTGAAGCTTTCTTT.

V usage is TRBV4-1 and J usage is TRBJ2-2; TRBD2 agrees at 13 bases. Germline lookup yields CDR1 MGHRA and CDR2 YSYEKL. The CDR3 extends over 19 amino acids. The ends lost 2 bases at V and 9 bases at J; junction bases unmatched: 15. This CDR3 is CASSQTPQGLAGVPRELFF. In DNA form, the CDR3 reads TGCGCCAGCAGCCAAACCCCGCAAGGACTAGCGGGAGTGCCCCGGGAGCTGTTTTTT.

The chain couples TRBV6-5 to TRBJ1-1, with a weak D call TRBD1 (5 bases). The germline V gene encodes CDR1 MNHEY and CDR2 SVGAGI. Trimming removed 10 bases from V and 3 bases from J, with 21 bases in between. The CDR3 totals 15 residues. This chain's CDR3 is CATSYLGLPDTEAFF. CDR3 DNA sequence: TGTGCCACCTCCTACTTGGGACTCCCCGACACTGAAGCTTTCTTT.